The source of this TCR beta chain is a study of T cell responses to AZD1222 COVID-19 vaccine (dated by TCRdb to about 2021). Broadly, across the study: AZD1222 recipients whose second dose came at about 4 weeks and those whose second dose came at about 12 weeks were combined into one group, since spike-specific TCR depth and breadth did not differ between the two schedules. A total of 230 to 250 trial participants underwent TCR sequencing, of whom nearly 210 had received two doses of AZD1222 and about 25 had received two doses of the MenACWY control vaccine. Trial participants were enrolled into age subgroups of 18-55, 56-69 and 70-plus years, which contained about 150, 28 and 57 TCR-sequenced participants, respectively. Overall study outcomes, separate from this receptor: Conclusions about previously exposed vaccinees are limited, since just five or six AZD1222 recipients were seropositive for SARS-CoV-2 at baseline. No day 14 peak-response samples were available, so repertoires were characterized only after the peak T cell response. Most participants were white British and females outnumbered males, and the authors suggested that clonal diversity may have been underestimated. Epitopes outside the regions mutated in the B.1.351 and B.1.1.7 variants were reportedly recognized by nearly half of the unique spike-specific TCRs. The 56-69-year group was small, and its depth increase did not reach significance, likely because of low power. The whole spike protein was spanned by vaccine-associated CD4 TCRs, and dominant responses were seen in regions 160-218 and 743-854. After two AZD1222 doses, spike-specific TCR breadth and depth were significantly higher than at day 0 and than in MenACWY recipients.

Its CDR3 holds 15 amino acids, cysteine through phenylalanine. This entry keeps only the CDR3 DNA: 45 bases, framed from base 1. From a lookup of the germline V gene, CDR1 and CDR2 are WSHSY and SAAADI. The junction shows trimming of 8 bases on V and 2 bases on J, plus 16 bases between the germline ends. The CDR3 regions of human TCRbeta chains were analyzed by immunosequencing. Per the source publication's procedure: Repertoire TCRs were checked for matches against a reference library of SARS-CoV-2-specific TCRs that had been generated using the MIRA antigen-specificity platform. Breadth meant the fraction of unique TCRs that were SARS-CoV-2-associated, whereas depth meant the fraction of total T cells that were SARS-CoV-2-associated. Using the MIRA data, each spike-specific TCR was assigned both to the spike region to which the TCR was reactive and to a CD4 or CD8 class. Log10-transformed breadth and depth values were compared by one-way ANOVA with Sidak's multiple comparisons tests. This immuneACCESS table, as held by TCRdb, lists in-frame sequences with V and J called but not all clones. Of the missing ones, under half trace to an unresolved V gene in checked studies; the others have no known cause. That table furnishes V, J and clone size, whereas the DNA furnished D and trimming. The table for this sample lists more than 100,000 clones; about nine tenths of them were counted only once. Approximately 1.3% of the sample is held by the ten biggest clonotypes.

This clone appeared a single time. Its antigen specificity is not known. One base away there is no much larger clone; base qualities are not given. The time point label, as the study defines it: baseline before first vaccination. Vaccinee samples came from UK trials COV001 and COV002, including a single-blind randomized controlled phase 2/3 trial of AZD1222 (ChAdOx1 nCoV-19) in healthy adults. Trial participant PBMC samples were collected at day 0 and day 28 after the second dose for TCRbeta chain sequencing. This clonotype originated in an adult in good health. The V and J segments used are TRBV10-2 and TRBJ1-3; perhaps TRBD1 is the D gene, with 6 bases matching. The sample was peripheral blood, taken on day 0 of AZD1222 vaccination. The bases are TGCGCCAGCGGATGGACACAGGGCCCTGGAAACACCATATATTTT. The resulting protein is CASGWTQGPGNTIYF.